A selection of T cell receptor beta chains follows, all from one sample in a study of T cell repertoires in cytomegalovirus infection. MiXCR, run by TCRdb on the reads, gives a single entry per CDR3 protein. The data contain fewer than 950,000 distinct CDR3 sequences, about 31% of them singletons. No antigen has been identified for these receptors. This sample comprised cultured CD8+ T cells from PBMCs, obtained from culture after CMV antigen stimulation. Source of these receptors: a human donor in good health (CMV status not recorded). Some clones in this sample may be carry-over from other donors' samples. The CDR3 runs from the conserved cysteine through the conserved F or W. D genes are given only for firm matches. Clone size is stated in some rows and not others, as once, few, many or a class when expanded.

v_gene	abundance	j_gene	d_gene	CDR3nt	CDR3aa
TRBV25-1	NA	TRBJ1-2	NA	TGTGCCAGCAGTGACGAGGGTTGGCGGTATGGCTACACCTTC	CASSDEGWRYGYTF
TRBV7-6	many	TRBJ2-3	TRBD2	TGTGCCAGCAGCTTAGAGGGACTAGCGGGGAGACCTAGCACAGATACGCAGTATTTT	CASSLEGLAGRPSTDTQYF
TRBV5-4	many	TRBJ1-3	NA	TGTGCCAGCAGCTTGGGGGCAGGGCCTGGAAACACCATATATTTT	CASSLGAGPGNTIYF
TRBV7-2	many	TRBJ2-1	NA	TGTGCCAGCAGCGGGGAAGCCTTACCCTACAATGAGCAGTTCTTC	CASSGEALPYNEQFF
TRBV24-1	many	TRBJ2-1	NA	TGTGCCACCAGTGATTGGTCAGGGAATGAGCAGTTCTTC	CATSDWSGNEQFF
TRBV7-9	NA	TRBJ2-2	NA	TGTGCCAGCAGCTGGGTGGCCCAAACCGGGGAGCTGTTTTTT	CASSWVAQTGELFF
TRBV19	NA	TRBJ1-5	TRBD1	TGTGCCAGTAGTAGGTCCAGGGGGCTCCATCAGCCCCAGCATTTT	CASSRSRGLHQPQHF
TRBV15	few	TRBJ2-2	NA	TGTGCCACCAGCACGCATTGGAACACCGGGGAGCTGTTTTTT	CATSTHWNTGELFF
TRBV6-2/TRBV6-3	NA	TRBJ2-1	TRBD2	TGTGCCAGCCTCAGATATAGCGGGGGGCCCTTGGATATGTTCTTC	CASLRYSGGPLDMFF
TRBV2	once	TRBJ2-5	NA	TGTGCCAGCATTGGGGCGAGGGAGACCCAGTACTTC	CASIGARETQYF
TRBV7-3	many	TRBJ2-1	NA	TGTGCCAGCAGCTTAAATCGGGGGGCGTACAATGAGCAGTTCTTC	CASSLNRGAYNEQFF
TRBV27	few	TRBJ1-1	NA	TGTGCCAGCAGTTTAATCCGCCCGGGGGCGCATGGGGACACTGAAGCTTTCTTT	CASSLIRPGAHGDTEAFF